The present entry profiles one T cell receptor (beta chain) with its context. Its matching antigen is unknown. One end of the junction varies from germline; a read error may be responsible. This sample is part of a study of T cell responses to AZD1222 COVID-19 vaccine. Study-level points and caveats: Only six people who got AZD1222 tested seropositive at baseline.

Sequencing was performed with immunoSEQ multiplex PCR; in TCRdb, only in-frame clones are kept and a portion is missing. The sample has roughly 150,000 clones, under 95% seen once. The source was peripheral blood, collected on day 0 of AZD1222 vaccination. This receptor was identified in an adult in good health.

CDR3 residues: CSAEQGASNTGELFF. Written as DNA, the CDR3 is TGCAGCGCTGAACAGGGGGCCTCGAACACCGGGGAGCTGTTTTTT. This chain uses TRBV29-1 with TRBJ2-2; 9 nucleotides match TRBD1. This CDR3 has 15 residues. Germline V gene lookup returns CDR1 SQVTM and CDR2 ANQGSEA.